One and the same sample provided the 3 T cell receptor beta chains below, sequenced in a study of T cell responses to AZD1222 COVID-19 vaccine. Clones were read by immunoSEQ multiplex PCR, and TCRdb kept only the in-frame ones, dropping some. This sample carries around 250,000 clones, 80% to 95% of them seen once, and the ten largest clones take around 0.5%. Sequences were derived from peripheral blood, sampled on day 0 of AZD1222 vaccination. The receptors derive from an adult in good health.

This sequence joins TRBV12-1 and TRBJ1-3. TRBV12-1 is a pseudogene segment. The length of the CDR3 is 16 residues. The CDR3 loop reads CASSGGSIKKVHTIYF. CDR3 bases: TGTGCCAGCAGCGGCGGATCGATCAAGAAGGTTCACACCATATATTTT.

V usage is TRBV7-2 and J usage is TRBJ1-6; D is unclear. The CDR3 totals 14 residues. In germline, CDR1 is SGHTA, CDR2 FQGNSA. The V end was cut by 1 base, the J end by 9 bases, with 10 bases between. DNA for the CDR3: TGTGCCAGCAGCTTAGGCAGTATGGGTTCACCCCTCCACTTT. Amino acid sequence: CASSLGSMGSPLHF.

The gene calls are TRBV7-8 and TRBJ2-1; TRBD2 agrees at 12 bases. CDR3 size: 15 residues. After removal of 2 bases from V and 14 bases from J, the junction contained 10 bases not matched to a gene. Looked up from germline, CDR1 is SGHVS and CDR2 is FQNEAQ. For the CDR3, the DNA is TGTGCCAGCAGCTTACGCCTAGCGGGAGGGCCTTGGAAGTTCTTC. It is translated as CASSLRLAGGPWKFF.